The 24 T cell receptor beta chains given below trace back to one sample, sequenced in a study of cytomegalovirus exposure and HLA in healthy donors. The PCR was carried out with 60 Vbeta primers and 13 Jbeta primers. TCRdb's copy holds only in-frame clones and misses some; the assay was immunoSEQ multiplex PCR. This table has fewer than 200,000 clones, approximately 79% appearing once. Specimen: PBMCs. The receptors here all came from a woman between 45 and 65 years old in good health and CMV-seropositive.

V is TRBV28 and J is TRBJ2-1; a weak D match, TRBD2 (6 bases). The germline V and J ends were trimmed by 3 bases and 9 bases, with 18 bases remaining between them. CDR1 and CDR2 from the germline V gene are MDHEN and SYDVKM. There are 15 residues in the CDR3. The CDR3 bases are TGTGCCAGCAGTTTGGTCGCCGGGAGATTAAGTGAGCAGTTCTTC. Translating gives CASSLVAGRLSEQFF. Full variable domain (rest looked up from reference TRBV28 and TRBJ2-1): DVKVTQSSRYLVKRTGEKVFLECVQDMDHENMFWYRQDPGLGLRLIYFSYDVKMKEKGDIPEGYSVSREKKERFSLILESASTNQTSMYLCASSLVAGRLSEQFFGPGTRLTVL.

The genes are TRBV4-2 and TRBJ2-7; TRBD2 aligns across 7 bases. This CDR3 has 16 residues. Germline CDR1 and CDR2: LGHNA and YNFKEQ. Losses at the gene ends were 0 bases for V and 2 bases for J; bases not matched to a gene: 7. CDR3 coding DNA: TGTGCCAGCAGCCAAGATTGGGCTAGCGGTACCTACGAGCAGTACTTC. It specifies CASSQDWASGTYEQYF.

This clone was picked up a small number of times. This chain links TRBV4-1 with TRBJ1-1; 8 nucleotides align to TRBD1. The ends lost 6 bases at V and 2 bases at J; junction bases unmatched: 8. The CDR3 has 15 residues. Germline-derived CDR1 and CDR2 are MGHRA and YSYEKL. In nucleotides, the CDR3 is TGCGCCAGCAGTCAGAATACAGGGGGAAACACTGAAGCTTTCTTT. Translating it yields CASSQNTGGNTEAFF.

The CDR3: CASSEPGHTDTQYF. In DNA form, the CDR3 reads TGTGCCAGCAGTGAACCAGGGCACACAGATACGCAGTATTTT. The chain uses TRBV6-1 and TRBJ2-3, with a possible D match to TRBD1 (5 bases). V was pared by 2 bases and J by 2 bases, with 8 bases between. The germline gives CDR1 MNHNS, CDR2 SASEGT. The CDR3 length is 14 residues.

This chain links TRBV30 with TRBJ1-1; 8 bases are shared with TRBD1. The CDR3 loop spans 14 amino acids. CDR1 is GTSNPN and CDR2 is SVGIG in the germline V gene (reference sequence). V gave up 2 bases and J gave up 4 bases; unmatched junction bases: 6. The CDR3 DNA reads as TGTGCCTGGAGTAATGGACAGGGAGCCACTGAAGCTTTCTTT. This gives the protein CAWSNGQGATEAFF.

The chain employs TRBV7-9 and TRBJ2-3; 7 nucleotides align to TRBD2. Germline V lookup: CDR1 SEHNR, CDR2 FQNEAQ (reference sequence). V was pared by 2 bases and J by 8 bases, with 16 bases of the junction left unmatched. There are 17 residues in the CDR3. In DNA, the CDR3 is TGTGCCAGCAGCTTACCGTCTAGCGGTACACGAATGGGTACGCAGTATTTT. As protein: CASSLPSSGTRMGTQYF.

The chain has TRBV5-6 and TRBJ2-7; the D gene is possibly TRBD1 (6 bases). Deletions cut 6 bases from V and 6 bases from J, with 13 bases between. Per the germline V gene, CDR1 is SGHDT and CDR2 is YYEEEE. CDR3 length: 12 residues. CDR3 coding DNA: TGTGCCAGCACCGCGACAGGCATCGAGCAGTACTTC. This gives the protein CASTATGIEQYF.

This clone has only a few counts. This rearrangement joins TRBV6-5 to TRBJ2-7; D is possibly TRBD2 (6 bases). The germline V gene encodes CDR1 MNHEY and CDR2 SVGAGI. This CDR3 has 14 residues. V was cut by 6 bases and J by 4 bases, with 16 bases left in between. The CDR3 region has the DNA TGTGCCAGCAGAAATCCGGGACTCGGTTACGAGCAGTACTTC. This sequence encodes CASRNPGLGYEQYF.

The chain is built from TRBV5-1 and TRBJ2-3; 8 positions match TRBD2. Germline lookup yields CDR1 SGHRS and CDR2 YFSETQ. The CDR3 is made up of 15 amino acids. Germline trimming cut 2 bases from V and 2 bases from J; bases unmatched to any gene: 4. The CDR3: CASSFTSGNTDTQYF. The CDR3 region has the DNA TGCGCCAGCAGCTTTACTAGCGGAAACACAGATACGCAGTATTTT.

The CDR3 reads CASSEWSNTIYF. The CDR3 coding sequence is TGTGCCAGCAGTGAATGGAGTAACACCATATATTTT. The chain recombines TRBV2 with TRBJ1-3; D gene uncertain. With 2 bases removed from V and 7 bases from J, the gap between germline ends came to 6 bases. The length of the CDR3 is 12 residues. Germline-derived CDR1 and CDR2 are SNHLY and FYNNEI.

This sequence joins TRBV5-4 and TRBJ1-4, with D possibly being TRBD1 (5 bases). The CDR3 is 15 residues long. The V end lost 3 bases, the J end lost 1 base, and 10 bases lay between the germline ends. The germline V gene has CDR1 SGHNT and CDR2 YYREEE (reference sequence). DNA for the CDR3: TGTGCCAGCAGCTCTAGGGGTCTAACTAATGAAAAACTGTTTTTT. Protein sequence: CASSSRGLTNEKLFF.

The chain has TRBV7-2 and TRBJ2-2; D unresolved. Germline loops: CDR1 SGHTA, CDR2 FQGNSA. Between the trimmed V and J ends, which lost 1 base and 6 bases, there was a span of 6 bases. This CDR3 has 13 residues. In DNA form, the CDR3 reads TGTGCCAGCAGCTTAGGTCTCTCCGGGGAGCTGTTTTTT. As protein: CASSLGLSGELFF.

The rearrangement joins TRBV9 to TRBJ2-1, with TRBD2 matching over 13 bases. The CDR3 covers 17 residues. Germline assignment: CDR1 SGDLS and CDR2 YYNGEE. J was trimmed by 4 bases and V by 4 bases; bases with no gene match: 8. In DNA, the CDR3 is TGTGCCAGCAGCCAAGGGACTAGCGGGACCCTGTACAATGAGCAGTTCTTC. Its protein product is CASSQGTSGTLYNEQFF.

In this sample, this clone turned up once. The rearrangement links TRBV4-3 to TRBJ1-1; the D gene is possibly TRBD1 (5 bases). V was trimmed by 4 bases and J by 1 base, leaving 16 bases between them. The CDR3 has 16 amino acids. The germline V gene encodes CDR1 LGHNA and CDR2 YSLEER. The CDR3 reads CASSPQGLPWNTEAFF. DNA for the CDR3: TGCGCCAGCAGCCCGCAGGGTCTCCCTTGGAACACTGAAGCTTTCTTT.

The V and J genes are TRBV5-1 and TRBJ2-5; 9 bases match TRBD2. CDR1 is SGHRS, CDR2 YFSETQ, per germline. This CDR3 spans 15 amino acids. V gave up 1 base and J gave up 1 base; unmatched junction bases: 2. In DNA, the CDR3 is TGCGCCAGCAGCTTGCTAGCGGGGTTCCAAGAGACCCAGTACTTC. Encoded protein: CASSLLAGFQETQYF.

The J gene is TRBJ2-5, the V gene TRBV4-3; TRBD1 matches 11 bases. CDR1 is LGHNA and CDR2 is YSLEER in the germline V gene. The CDR3 extends over 17 amino acids. The V gene end was trimmed by 2 bases and the J gene end by 4 bases; junction bases not matched to a gene: 9. Here the CDR3 DNA reads TGCGCCAGCAGCCAATGGGCGGGGACAGGGGGACGAGAGACCCAGTACTTC. This codes for CASSQWAGTGGRETQYF.

This sequence joins TRBV2 and TRBJ2-5; TRBD1 matches at 7 bases. Germline CDR1 SNHLY, CDR2 FYNNEI. This CDR3 has 15 residues. J gave up 4 bases and V 5 bases, and 10 bases lay outside the gene matches. The CDR3 here is CASSHRGLSGETQYF. In DNA form, the CDR3 reads TGTGCCAGCAGTCACAGGGGATTGTCCGGAGAGACCCAGTACTTC.

The chain employs TRBV6-1 and TRBJ1-2; the D gene is possibly TRBD1 (6 bases). The CDR3 spans 14 residues. The germline V gene encodes CDR1 MNHNS and CDR2 SASEGT. V was cut by 5 bases and J by 3 bases, with 13 bases left in between. Here the CDR3 DNA reads TGTGCCAGCAGTCCCCAGGGGCAGTACTATGGCTACACCTTC. This encodes CASSPQGQYYGYTF.

As DNA, the CDR3 is TGTGCCAGCAGTGGCCCCACGGGACAGGGGGCTTACGAGCAGTACTTC. Its translation is CASSGPTGQGAYEQYF. This chain links TRBV2 with TRBJ2-5; 12 bases line up with TRBD1. The J call may not be correct, given that the DNA end is closer to TRBJ2-7. The V gene's germline CDR1 is SNHLY and CDR2 FYNNEI. The CDR3 consists of 16 residues.

The J gene is TRBJ2-7, the V gene TRBV5-4; possible D gene TRBD1, 6 bases. The V gene's germline CDR1 is SGHNT and CDR2 YYREEE (reference sequence). The CDR3 totals 17 residues. V was cut by 1 base and J by 0 bases, with 17 bases left in between. CDR3 loop: CASSLQPGHQGSYEQYF. Here the CDR3 DNA reads TGTGCCAGCAGCTTGCAACCGGGACACCAAGGCTCCTACGAGCAGTACTTC.

This CDR3 is CASTMGQNNYGYTF. The DNA of the CDR3 is TGTGCCAGCACCATGGGACAGAACAACTATGGCTACACCTTC. This chain links TRBV6-5 with TRBJ1-2; 7 nucleotides agree with TRBD1. Germline V lookup: CDR1 MNHEY, CDR2 SVGAGI. CDR3 length: 14 residues. V was clipped by 7 bases and J by 2 bases; unmatched bases: 7.

The sample holds a few counts of this clone. This chain uses TRBV11-2 with TRBJ2-7, with 7 bases fitting TRBD1. The CDR3 extends over 16 amino acids. CDR1 and CDR2 (germline): SGHAT, FQNNGV. V gave up 5 bases and J gave up 0 bases; unmatched junction bases: 10. CDR3 sequence: CASSQRQGRGSYEQYF. The CDR3 coding sequence is TGTGCCAGCAGCCAAAGACAGGGAAGGGGCTCCTACGAGCAGTACTTC. Variable domain in full (rest from reference TRBV11-2 and TRBJ2-7): EAGVAQSPRYKIIEKRQSVAFWCNPISGHATLYWYQQILGQGPKLLIQFQNNGVVDDSQLPKDRFSAERLKGVDSTLKIQPAKLEDSAVYLCASSQRQGRGSYEQYFGPGTRLTVT.

This clone was observed a few times. The chain carries TRBV25-1 and TRBJ2-7, with 11 bases fitting TRBD2. V lost 1 base to trimming and J lost 1 base; unmatched junction nucleotides: 3. The CDR3 length is 16 residues. The germline CDR1 and CDR2 sequences are MGHDK and SYGVNS. DNA for the CDR3: TGTGCCAGCAGTGAATTCTCTAGCGGGAGGTCCTACGAGCAGTACTTC. It is translated as CASSEFSSGRSYEQYF.

This chain connects TRBV5-4 to TRBJ1-2; 9 bases are shared with TRBD1. The trim removed 5 bases at V and 1 base at J, leaving 12 bases unmatched. The germline CDR1 and CDR2 sequences are SGHNT and YYREEE (reference sequence). The length of the CDR3 is 17 residues. The CDR3, as DNA: TGTGCCAGCAGTATCCCGACAGGGGGTGGATTTAACTATGGCTACACCTTC. It yields the protein CASSIPTGGGFNYGYTF.